A selection of T cell receptor beta chains follows, all from one sample in a study of shared clonotypes between healthy human individuals. Clones were read by immunoSEQ multiplex PCR, and TCRdb kept only the in-frame ones, dropping some. The sample contains about 1.9 million clones, 90% to 95% of which appear only once. Input material: naive CD8+ T cells from PBMCs. The receptor source for this set is a man between 18 and 35 years old in good health. Some clones in this sample may be carry-over from other donors' samples. Both conserved end residues are part of each CDR3. D genes are given only for firm matches. Where a row states a size, it is once, few, many or the class of an expanded clone; other rows omit it.

TRBV4-3,once,TRBJ2-7,NA,TGCGCCAGCAGCCAAGATGTAGGGCCCCCCTACGAGCAGTACTTC,CASSQDVGPPYEQYF
TRBV7-9,NA,TRBJ1-2,NA,TGTGCCAGCAGCTTCGGGAGGGGTGAGGCTAACTATGGCTACACCTTC,CASSFGRGEANYGYTF
TRBV18,NA,TRBJ1-4,NA,TGTGCCAGCTCACCACCCGTTGAGGAAGTAAATAATGAAAAACTGTTTTTT,CASSPPVEEVNNEKLFF
TRBV5-6,NA,TRBJ2-7,NA,TGTGCCAGCAGCTTGATGGAATACGAGCAGTACTTC,CASSLMEYEQYF
TRBV7-7,NA,TRBJ2-5,TRBD2,TGTGCCAGCAGCGGTAGCGGGAGATTAGAGACCCAGTACTTC,CASSGSGRLETQYF
TRBV28,NA,TRBJ1-2,TRBD1,TGTGCCAGCAGTTTATACTCGGACAGGGCCTATGGCTACACCTTC,CASSLYSDRAYGYTF
TRBV27,NA,TRBJ2-1,NA,TGTGCCAGCAGTTTAAGCGGAGGGGACAATGAGCAGTTCTTC,CASSLSGGDNEQFF
TRBV5-4,NA,TRBJ1-1,TRBD1,TGTGCCAGCAGAACGCACAGGGGGAACACTGAAGCTTTCTTT,CASRTHRGNTEAFF
TRBV13,NA,TRBJ2-7,NA,TGTGCCAGCAGCTTAGGCCGGTCCTCGGCAAATTACGAGCAGTACTTC,CASSLGRSSANYEQYF
TRBV10-3,NA,TRBJ2-6,NA,TGTGCCATCAGTTACAGGGTGTCTGGGGCCAACGTCCTGACTTTC,CAISYRVSGANVLTF
TRBV11-2,NA,TRBJ1-2,TRBD1,TGTGCCAGCAGCTTAACACTGGGACAGGAAGATTATGGCTACACCTTC,CASSLTLGQEDYGYTF
TRBV19,NA,TRBJ2-7,NA,TGTGCCAGTAGTATAGCGCCAGGGGGGAACGAGCAGTACTTC,CASSIAPGGNEQYF
TRBV7-3,NA,TRBJ2-7,NA,TGTGCCAGCAGTTCGGACAGCCGTGGCGAGCAGTACTTC,CASSSDSRGEQYF
TRBV6-6,NA,TRBJ2-7,NA,TGTGCCAGCATCCGGACGGACAACTCCTACGAGCAGTACTTC,CASIRTDNSYEQYF
TRBV9,NA,TRBJ1-2,NA,TGTGCCAGCAGCGGATACAGGGAGAGGGCGGGCTATGGCTACACCTTC,CASSGYRERAGYGYTF
TRBV5-1,NA,TRBJ2-1,NA,TGCGCCAGCAGCTTGAGTCCCTACAATGAGCAGTTCTTC,CASSLSPYNEQFF
TRBV29-1,NA,TRBJ2-4,NA,TGCAGCGTTTCCAAGACGACGGGACACAGAGAAAACATTCAGTACTTC,CSVSKTTGHRENIQYF
TRBV29-1,NA,TRBJ1-1,NA,TGCAGCGTTGTGATCTCCTGGAATAGGAATGAAGCTTTCTTT,CSVVISWNRNEAFF
TRBV7-9,NA,TRBJ2-7,NA,TGTGCCAGCAGCACAGGAGGGTACGAGCAGTACTTC,CASSTGGYEQYF
TRBV28,once,TRBJ2-3,NA,TGTGCCAGCAGTTCGGGTGGAGGGACGCAGTATTTT,CASSSGGGTQYF
TRBV23-1,NA,TRBJ2-1,NA,TGCGCCAGCAGTCAATGCCGGGACCTAGAGAATGAGCAGTTCTTC,CASSQCRDLENEQFF
TRBV27,NA,TRBJ2-1,NA,TGTGCCAGCAGTTTATGGAGGTCCAGAGGGGGATCCTCCTACAATGAGCAGTTCTTC,CASSLWRSRGGSSYNEQFF
TRBV11-2,NA,TRBJ1-2,NA,TGTGCCAGCAGCAATGGACATCTCTATGGCTACACCTTC,CASSNGHLYGYTF
TRBV29-1,few,TRBJ2-7,NA,TGCAGCGTTAGTGGAGGGGCCGAATTCGGCGAGCAGTACTTC,CSVSGGAEFGEQYF
TRBV27,NA,TRBJ1-2,NA,TGTGCCAGCAGTTGGGGTCGGACGTCCTATGGCTACACCTTC,CASSWGRTSYGYTF
TRBV9,NA,TRBJ1-1,NA,TGTGCCAGCAGCGAGGGTGTCAGGCCAACTTTGAACACTGAAGCTTTCTTT,CASSEGVRPTLNTEAFF
TRBV29-1,NA,TRBJ2-1,NA,TGCAGCGTTGAAGATCGGGGTCCCCTCTACAATGAGCAGTTCTTC,CSVEDRGPLYNEQFF
TRBV25-1,NA,TRBJ1-1,NA,TGTGCCAGCAGTGAACAAAAGAACACTGAAGCTTTCTTT,CASSEQKNTEAFF
TRBV9,NA,TRBJ2-3,TRBD1,TGTGCCAGCAGCGTACGAAGGGGGCTCACAGATACGCAGTATTTT,CASSVRRGLTDTQYF